The 27 T cell receptor beta chains in this list originate from one sample, sequenced in a study of blood T cell repertoires in COVID-19. The table came from immunoSEQ multiplex PCR; TCRdb's copy has only in-frame clones and leaves some out. The data contain some 210,000 clones, around 80% of them singletons. Source material: peripheral blood. Receptors originate from a woman between 35 and 50 years old with acute or convalescent COVID-19.

This clone has only one observation. The gene calls are TRBV11-2 and TRBJ2-2; D gene uncertain. V lost 5 bases to trimming and J lost 8 bases, with 6 bases between them. The CDR3 spans 11 residues. Germline CDR1 SGHAT, CDR2 FQNNGV. This CDR3 is CASSPTGELFF. CDR3 DNA: TGTGCCAGCAGCCCCACTGGGGAGCTGTTTTTT.

CDR3 DNA sequence: TGCGCCAGCAGCCGACAAGCGGAGGGGGCCCCAGGGGCTTTCTTT. Protein: CASSRQAEGAPGAFF. The chain recombines TRBV4-1 with TRBJ1-1, with 7 bases aligning to TRBD1. V lost 4 bases to trimming and J lost 11 bases; unmatched junction nucleotides: 16. The CDR3 has 15 residues. CDR1 MGHRA and CDR2 YSYEKL come from the germline V gene.

The chain has TRBV10-1 and TRBJ2-5; 10 bases map to TRBD1. The germline V gene encodes CDR1 WNHNN and CDR2 SYGVQD (reference sequence). The V and J ends lost 4 bases and 4 bases, in that order; junction bases with no gene match: 12. The CDR3 has 17 amino acids. The CDR3 here is CASSAYPRTGGRETQYF. CDR3 sequence (DNA): TGCGCCAGCAGTGCTTACCCACGGACAGGGGGTCGAGAGACCCAGTACTTC.

This rearrangement joins TRBV5-1 to TRBJ2-7, with 7 bases that match TRBD1. V lost 4 bases to trimming and J lost 5 bases; unmatched junction nucleotides: 9. Germline V gene lookup returns CDR1 SGHRS and CDR2 YFSETQ. There are 14 residues in the CDR3. CDR3 nucleotide sequence: TGCGCCAGCAGCACCTTCGACAGGGTTGACGAGCAGTACTTC. Its protein product is CASSTFDRVDEQYF.

CDR3 residues: CASTQRFAERLPNTGELFF. The CDR3 DNA follows: TGTGCCAGTACCCAGAGGTTCGCCGAGCGGCTGCCGAACACCGGGGAGCTGTTTTTT. This chain connects TRBV19 to TRBJ2-2; perhaps TRBD2 as D (5 bases). This CDR3 has 19 amino acids. V gave up 7 bases and J gave up 0 bases, with 24 bases separating them. The germline V gene has CDR1 LNHDA and CDR2 SQIVND (reference sequence). Complete variable domain (other parts from reference TRBV19 and TRBJ2-2): DGGITQSPKYLFRKEGQNVTLSCEQNLNHDAMYWYRQDPGQGLRLIYYSQIVNDFQKGDIAEGYSVSREKKESFPLTVTSAQKNPTAFYLCASTQRFAERLPNTGELFFGEGSRLTVL.

This chain uses TRBV11-2 with TRBJ2-2, with D possibly being TRBD2 (6 bases). Deletions cut 6 bases from V and 7 bases from J, with 18 bases between. This CDR3 region has 15 residues. Germline values: CDR1 SGHAT, CDR2 FQNNGV. Here the CDR3 DNA reads TGTGCCAGCAGGAAATTGCGGGGAGAGGGCGGGGAGCTGTTTTTT. Translating gives CASRKLRGEGGELFF.

The sample holds a few counts of this clone. The CDR3 sequence: CASSYYQGLLYGYTF. The DNA of the CDR3 is TGTGCCAGCAGTTACTATCAGGGTCTGTTGTACGGCTACACCTTC. The J gene is TRBJ1-2, the V gene TRBV6-2 or TRBV6-3; tentatively, D is TRBD1 (5 bases). The germline gives CDR1 MNHEY, CDR2 SVGEGT. The CDR3 has 15 residues. Trimming cost V 1 base and J 8 bases, with 17 bases left between them.

J is TRBJ1-5 and V is TRBV7-2; perhaps TRBD1 as D (5 bases). CDR1 SGHTA and CDR2 FQGNSA come from the germline V gene. The germline V and J ends were trimmed by 2 bases and 6 bases, with 11 bases remaining between them. This CDR3 is 14 amino acids long. For the CDR3, the DNA is TGTGCCAGCAGCTTATTTCAGGGAGGTCAGCCCCAGCATTTT. As protein: CASSLFQGGQPQHF.

The chain couples TRBV6-5 to TRBJ2-3; D remains unclear. This CDR3 comprises 15 residues. CDR1 and CDR2 (germline): MNHEY, SVGAGI. The ends were cut back, 6 bases at V and 0 bases at J, with 13 bases in the middle. For the CDR3, the DNA is TGTGCCAGCAGGGAGACTGCTAAGAGCACAGATACGCAGTATTTT. It yields the protein CASRETAKSTDTQYF.

The chain uses TRBV11-2 and TRBJ1-1; weak D call: TRBD1 (6 bases). Germline CDR1 and CDR2: SGHAT and FQNNGV. With 3 bases removed from V and 7 bases from J, the gap between germline ends came to 12 bases. This CDR3 is 13 amino acids long. The CDR3 DNA reads TGTGCCAGCAGCTTTATACAGGGCGGTGAAGCTTTCTTT. As protein: CASSFIQGGEAFF.

With regard to this clone: This sample also contains other DNA sequences that code for the same CDR3. The rearrangement links TRBV6-5 to TRBJ2-1, with 9 bases lining up with TRBD2. From germline, CDR1 is MNHEY and CDR2 SVGAGI. Trimming cost V 0 bases and J 3 bases; bases outside gene matches: 3. This CDR3 is 16 amino acids long. This CDR3 reads CASSYSGTSSYNEQFF. DNA of the CDR3: TGTGCCAGCAGTTACTCGGGGACTAGCAGCTACAATGAGCAGTTCTTC.

The chain uses TRBV11-2 and TRBJ2-1; D gene uncertain. Germline values: CDR1 SGHAT, CDR2 FQNNGV. V was pared by 0 bases and J by 11 bases, with 14 bases between. The CDR3 length is 14 residues. CDR3 amino acids: CASSLEVQLVKQFF. The CDR3 nucleotides are TGTGCCAGCAGCTTAGAGGTCCAGCTAGTGAAGCAGTTCTTC.

This clone was found once. This rearrangement joins TRBV30 to TRBJ2-1, with 10 bases aligning to TRBD2. This CDR3 has 14 amino acids. With V trimmed by 0 bases and J by 5 bases, 1 base remained unmatched. Germline V CDR1 and CDR2: GTSNPN, SVGIG (reference sequence). The CDR3 loop is CAWSVAGGDNEQFF. In DNA, the CDR3 is TGTGCCTGGAGTGTAGCGGGAGGGGACAATGAGCAGTTCTTC.

The rearrangement joins TRBV11-3 to TRBJ2-1, with 10 positions matching TRBD2. V lost 0 bases, J lost 8 bases, and 7 bases stayed unmatched. The CDR3 extends over 16 amino acids. From germline, CDR1 is SGHNT and CDR2 YENEEA. CDR3 loop: CASSLEGLAGADEQFF. In DNA form, the CDR3 reads TGTGCCAGCAGCTTAGAAGGGCTAGCGGGAGCGGATGAGCAGTTCTTC.

The CDR3 bases are TGTGCCAGCAAACGGGACAGGAACACTGAAGCTTTCTTT. Protein sequence: CASKRDRNTEAFF. The chain couples TRBV5-5 to TRBJ1-1; the match to TRBD1 covers 7 bases. CDR3 length equals 13 residues. Germline V CDR1 and CDR2: SGHKS, YYEKEE (reference sequence). V lost 6 bases, J lost 1 base, and 3 bases stayed unmatched. Full variable domain (outside the CDR3, taken from reference TRBV5-5 and TRBJ1-1): DAGVTQSPTHLIKTRGQQVTLRCSPISGHKSVSWYQQVLGQGPQFIFQYYEKEERGRGNFPDRFSARQFPNYSSELNVNALLLGDSALYLCASKRDRNTEAFFGQGTRLTVV.

This clone came up once. The chain combines TRBV7-2 with TRBJ1-3; a possible D gene is TRBD1 (6 bases). There are 16 residues in the CDR3. Germline CDR1 reads SGHTA; CDR2 reads FQGNSA. V gave up 6 bases and J gave up 3 bases, with 18 bases separating them. CDR3 DNA: TGTGCCAGCAGTTATCCGAGGGGGACGGGTGGAAACACCATATATTTT. Residues: CASSYPRGTGGNTIYF.

The V call is TRBV2, the J call TRBJ2-1, with TRBD2 matching over 13 bases. Germline CDR1 reads SNHLY; CDR2 reads FYNNEI. The CDR3 consists of 12 residues. Trimming cost V 3 bases and J 14 bases; bases outside gene matches: 1. CDR3 loop: CASSEGLAGKFF. The CDR3 coding sequence is TGTGCCAGCAGTGAGGGACTAGCGGGAAAGTTCTTC.

The CDR3 here is CASSPPKQTSVSTDTQYF. For the CDR3, the DNA is TGTGCCAGCAGCCCACCTAAACAGACTAGCGTAAGCACAGATACGCAGTATTTT. The chain employs TRBV9 and TRBJ2-3; 8 bases fit TRBD2. This CDR3 region has 18 residues. CDR1 and CDR2 (germline): SGDLS, YYNGEE. Losses at the gene ends were 4 bases for V and 0 bases for J; bases not matched to a gene: 13.

The chain couples TRBV27 to TRBJ1-5, with 9 positions matching TRBD1. This CDR3 has 15 amino acids. Trimming at V came to 6 bases and at J to 7 bases, leaving 10 bases not matched to a gene. Germline-derived CDR1 and CDR2 are MNHEY and SMNVEV (reference sequence). CDR3 bases: TGTGCCAGCAGACCCGCGGGACAGGGCGGCCAGCCCCAGCATTTT. Protein product: CASRPAGQGGQPQHF.

This chain joins TRBV5-1 and TRBJ1-5; TRBD1 agrees at 10 bases. Per germline, CDR1 SGHRS and CDR2 YFSETQ. This CDR3 comprises 15 residues. V dropped 7 bases and J dropped 7; count of bases not matched to a gene: 11. Here the CDR3 reads CASSPGWDRGQPQHF. CDR3 in DNA: TGCGCCAGCTCACCAGGGTGGGACAGGGGCCAGCCCCAGCATTTT.

V gene TRBV30 combines with J gene TRBJ2-3, with 8 bases identical to TRBD2. Trimming cost V 4 bases and J 6 bases; bases outside gene matches: 9. The CDR3 loop spans 14 amino acids. Germline V gene lookup returns CDR1 GTSNPN and CDR2 SVGIG (reference sequence). The chain's CDR3 is CAWIETGGEDTQYF. The CDR3 DNA reads TGTGCCTGGATCGAGACCGGGGGGGAGGATACGCAGTATTTT.

The CDR3 is CASSLGPPTLAGPSYEQYF. The DNA for the CDR3 is TGTGCCAGCAGCTTAGGGCCCCCTACCCTAGCGGGTCCGTCCTACGAGCAGTACTTC. J is TRBJ2-7 and V is TRBV7-7, with 8 bases lining up with TRBD2. Losses at the gene ends were 1 base for V and 1 base for J; bases not matched to a gene: 15. This CDR3 spans 19 amino acids. Germline values: CDR1 SSHAT, CDR2 FNYEAQ (reference sequence).

This chain joins TRBV4-1 and TRBJ2-1, with D maybe TRBD2 (6 bases). Germline CDR1 reads MGHRA; CDR2 reads YSYEKL. The CDR3 runs 17 residues. Trimming cost V 1 base and J 5 bases, with 18 bases left between them. CDR3 nucleotides: TGCGCCAGCAGCCAAGGTCAGCGGGCCCTTGCTGACAATGAGCAGTTCTTC. Amino acid sequence: CASSQGQRALADNEQFF.

This clone was recorded a few times. One end of the junction does not line up with germline, which may come from a read error. The CDR3 sequence: CASSLAPTVLNIGELFF. In DNA, the CDR3 is TGTGCCAGCAGCTTAGCGCCGACAGTTCTCAACATCGGGGAGCTGTTTTTT. The V gene is TRBV7-6, the J gene TRBJ2-2, with a possible D match to TRBD1 (5 bases). The CDR3 is 17 residues long. Germline V CDR1 and CDR2: SGHVS, FNYEAQ. Full variable domain (missing parts from reference TRBV7-6 and TRBJ2-2): GAGVSQSPRYKVTKRGQDVALRCDPISGHVSLYWYRQALGQGPEFLTYFNYEAQQDKSGLPNDRFSAERPEGSISTLTIQRTEQRDSAMYRCASSLAPTVLNIGELFFGEGSRLTVL.

In this sample, this clone is medium-sized. This chain uses TRBV12-5 with TRBJ1-1, with no clear D. CDR3 length: 15 amino acids. Trimming removed 9 bases at V and 1 base at J, with 18 bases between. Germline V CDR1 and CDR2: LGHNT, FRNRAP. The DNA of the CDR3 is TGTGCTAGCCGCGCCGTAGCCGGATCGAACACTGAAGCTTTCTTT. This codes for CASRAVAGSNTEAFF.

This sequence joins TRBV2 and TRBJ1-2, with TRBD1 identical over 9 bases. CDR3 length: 15 residues. The V and J ends lost 3 bases and 6 bases, in that order; junction bases with no gene match: 8. Germline V gene lookup returns CDR1 SNHLY and CDR2 FYNNEI. The chain's CDR3 is CASSEGTGIHNGYTF. CDR3 sequence (DNA): TGTGCCAGCAGTGAGGGGACAGGGATCCATAATGGCTACACCTTC. Full variable domain (remainder filled in from reference TRBV2 and TRBJ1-2): EPEVTQTPSHQVTQMGQEVILRCVPISNHLYFYWYRQILGQKVEFLVSFYNNEISEKSEIFDDQFSVERPDGSNFTLKIRSTKLEDSAMYFCASSEGTGIHNGYTFGSGTRLTVV.

The rearrangement uses TRBV30 and TRBJ2-7, with TRBD2 matching over 10 bases. CDR3 length: 13 residues. The J segment lost 5 bases and the V segment lost 6 bases, leaving 7 bases of the junction unmatched. Germline CDR1 reads GTSNPN; CDR2 reads SVGIG (reference sequence). Here the CDR3 reads CACSGLAIHEQYF. CDR3 nucleotide sequence: TGTGCCTGTTCGGGACTAGCGATCCACGAGCAGTACTTC.